This TCR beta chain came from a study of radiotherapy plus CTLA-4 blockade in lung cancer. As for the study in general: With roughly 28% of patients having disease control, objective responses were seen in approximately 17%.

Germline V gene data show CDR1 as MNHEY and CDR2 as SVGAGI. V was trimmed by 6 bases and J by 8 bases, leaving 19 bases between them. The CDR3 covers 14 residues. Focal radiation with ipilimumab CTLA-4 blockade was given to patients with chemo-refractory metastatic non-small-cell lung cancer. Study results and caveats: Strongest reported response predictors: early blood clone changes and post-radiation interferon-beta. Radiotherapy was combined with ipilimumab, and tumor-derived TCR clones then expanded in blood.

As to this clone: The target antigen is unknown.

Measured with immunoSEQ multiplex PCR; TCRdb has only the in-frame clones, and not every one. The sample lists 90,000 to 95,000 clones; under 90% were seen once. This clonotype was sampled from a human donor with non-small cell lung cancer who had stable disease on radiotherapy plus ipilimumab. Sequencing used peripheral blood, obtained from a patient treated with radiotherapy plus ipilimumab. The chain links TRBV6-5 to TRBJ1-2; TRBD1 might be the D (6 bases). This CDR3 reads CASSPGQSAKGYTF. The CDR3 region has the DNA TGTGCCAGCAGCCCCGGACAGAGCGCGAAAGGCTACACCTTC.